These 9 T cell receptor beta chains came from one sample sequenced in a study of shared clonotypes between healthy human individuals. TCRdb's table, derived via immunoSEQ multiplex PCR, lists solely in-frame clones and lacks some. The sample lists roughly 1 million clones, approximately 70% seen once, with roughly 1.5% in the top ten. The sample comprised memory CD4+ T cells sorted from blood. Described subset: CD45RA-negative fraction. The receptors here all came from a man aged 18-30 years in good health.

The chain carries TRBV9 and TRBJ1-2; D unresolved. Germline V lookup: CDR1 SGDLS, CDR2 YYNGEE. The germline V and J ends were trimmed by 3 bases and 7 bases, with 10 bases remaining between them. CDR3 length: 12 amino acids. CDR3 sequence: CASSEGFTGYTF. Written as DNA, the CDR3 is TGTGCCAGCAGCGAAGGGTTTACTGGCTACACCTTC.

This chain uses TRBV11-3 with TRBJ1-1, with D possibly TRBD1 on 5 matching bases. The CDR3 loop spans 16 amino acids. V gave up 3 bases and J gave up 0 bases, with 14 bases separating them. Germline-derived CDR1 and CDR2 are SGHNT and YENEEA. CDR3 residues: CASSFWTPTLNTEAFF. The DNA of the CDR3 is TGTGCCAGCAGCTTCTGGACACCTACTCTGAACACTGAAGCTTTCTTT. Drawing the rest from reference TRBV11-3 and TRBJ1-1, the complete variable domain is EAGVVQSPRYKIIEKKQPVAFWCNPISGHNTLYWYLQNLGQGPELLIRYENEEAVDDSQLPKDRFSAERLKGVDSTLKIQPAELGDSAVYLCASSFWTPTLNTEAFFGQGTRLTVV.

This chain joins TRBV28 and TRBJ1-2; 7 bases fit TRBD1. Germline CDR1 and CDR2: MDHEN and SYDVKM. The CDR3 is 14 amino acids. V lost 6 bases and J lost 6; bases outside the gene matches: 10. CDR3 nucleotide sequence: TGTGCCAGCAGCCCCGGGGGCAGGGGGGATGGCTACACCTTC. Its protein product is CASSPGGRGDGYTF.

The rearrangement uses TRBV6-5 and TRBJ2-7; TRBD2 agrees at 7 bases. The J segment lost 4 bases and the V segment lost 10 bases, leaving 4 bases of the junction unmatched. The CDR3 runs 11 residues. The germline CDR1 and CDR2 sequences are MNHEY and SVGAGI. The CDR3 DNA reads as TGTGCCACCTCGCGGGGGTACGAGCAGTACTTC. The encoded protein is CATSRGYEQYF.

The V call is TRBV6-1, the J call TRBJ2-1; no definite D call. The length of the CDR3 is 14 residues. Per the germline V gene, CDR1 is MNHNS and CDR2 is SASEGT. V was pared by 0 bases and J by 6 bases, with 9 bases between. CDR3 region: CASSEAHRANEQFF. CDR3 in DNA: TGTGCCAGCAGTGAAGCCCATAGAGCCAATGAGCAGTTCTTC.

The chain couples TRBV11-2 to TRBJ1-1, with a weak D call TRBD1 (6 bases). The germline gives CDR1 SGHAT, CDR2 FQNNGV. The germline V and J ends were trimmed by 5 bases and 5 bases, with 15 bases remaining between them. The CDR3 is made up of 14 amino acids. The CDR3 DNA sequence: TGTGCCAGCAGCCATCGACAGGATCGGACTGAAGCTTTCTTT. Translating it yields CASSHRQDRTEAFF.

The chain recombines TRBV18 with TRBJ2-7; D may correspond to TRBD1 or TRBD2 (5 bases each). The V end lost 0 bases, the J end lost 3 bases, and 18 bases lay between the germline ends. CDR3 size: 17 residues. Germline CDR1 reads KGHSH; CDR2 reads LQKENI. CDR3 DNA: TGTGCCAGCTCACCACCTTTAAGGGACCCCCTTTTCTACGAGCAGTACTTC. Encoded protein: CASSPPLRDPLFYEQYF.

V and J are TRBV7-9 and TRBJ2-7, with a weak D call TRBD1 (6 bases). The CDR3 length is 14 residues. V was cut by 2 bases and J by 3 bases, with 11 bases left in between. Looked up from germline, CDR1 is SEHNR and CDR2 is FQNEAQ (reference sequence). CDR3 in amino acids: CASSLPGQIYEQYF. The CDR3 nucleotides read TGTGCCAGCAGCTTACCAGGACAGATCTACGAGCAGTACTTC.

The chain carries TRBV30 and TRBJ1-4; weak D call: TRBD1 (6 bases). This CDR3 is built from 12 residues. Germline CDR1 reads GTSNPN; CDR2 reads SVGIG (reference sequence). Trimming cost V 3 bases and J 5 bases, with 7 bases left between them. The CDR3 DNA reads TGTGCCTGGAGCAGGGGAAATGAAAAACTGTTTTTT. It specifies CAWSRGNEKLFF.